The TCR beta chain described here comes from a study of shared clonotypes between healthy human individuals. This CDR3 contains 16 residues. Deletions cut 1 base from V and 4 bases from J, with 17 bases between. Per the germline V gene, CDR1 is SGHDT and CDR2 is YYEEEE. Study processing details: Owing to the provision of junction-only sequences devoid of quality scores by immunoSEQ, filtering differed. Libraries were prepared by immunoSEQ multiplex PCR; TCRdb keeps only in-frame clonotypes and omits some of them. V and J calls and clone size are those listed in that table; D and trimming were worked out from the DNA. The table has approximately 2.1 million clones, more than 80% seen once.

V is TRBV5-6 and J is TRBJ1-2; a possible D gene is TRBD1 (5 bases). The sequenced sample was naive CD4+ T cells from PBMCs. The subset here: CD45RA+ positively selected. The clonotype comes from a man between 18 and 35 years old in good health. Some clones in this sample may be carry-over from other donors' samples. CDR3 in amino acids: CASSLTTSGLAYGYTF. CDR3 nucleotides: TGTGCCAGCAGCTTGACCACTTCAGGGTTGGCCTATGGCTACACCTTC.